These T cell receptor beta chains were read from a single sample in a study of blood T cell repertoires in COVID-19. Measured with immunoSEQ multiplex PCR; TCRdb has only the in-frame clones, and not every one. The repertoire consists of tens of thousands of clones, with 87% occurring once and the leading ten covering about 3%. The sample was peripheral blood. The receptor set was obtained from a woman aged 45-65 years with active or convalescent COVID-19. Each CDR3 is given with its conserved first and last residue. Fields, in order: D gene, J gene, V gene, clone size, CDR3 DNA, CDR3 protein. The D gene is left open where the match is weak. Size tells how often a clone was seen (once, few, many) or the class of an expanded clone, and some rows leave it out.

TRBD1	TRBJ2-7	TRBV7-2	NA	TGTGCCAGCAGCCCCCGACAGGGATTCTCCTACGAGCAGTACTTC	CASSPRQGFSYEQYF
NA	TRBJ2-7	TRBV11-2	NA	TGTGCCAGCAGCTCCCGGGGTGGGTCCTACGAGCAGTACTTC	CASSSRGGSYEQYF
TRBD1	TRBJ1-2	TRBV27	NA	TGTGCCAGCAGTTTAGTGCCCGGACAGGGAGGGGTTGGCTACACCTTC	CASSLVPGQGGVGYTF
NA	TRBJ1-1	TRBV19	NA	TGTGCCAGTAGCCCAATCCGGGGGGCGGTGAACACTGAAGCTTTCTTT	CASSPIRGAVNTEAFF
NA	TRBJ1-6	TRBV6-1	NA	TGTGCCAGCAGTGAAGCGCCCGGGGGATATTCACCCCTCCACTTT	CASSEAPGGYSPLHF
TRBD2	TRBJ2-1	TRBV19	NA	TGTGCCAGTACCGGACTGGCGGGGGGCCACAATGAGCAGTTCTTC	CASTGLAGGHNEQFF
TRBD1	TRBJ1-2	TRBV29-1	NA	TGCAGCGTTTCGACAGGGGCCCTCTATGGCTACACCTTC	CSVSTGALYGYTF
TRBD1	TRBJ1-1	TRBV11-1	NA	TGTGCCAGCAGTTCCAGGGGGAAGGGTGAAGCTTTCTTT	CASSSRGKGEAFF
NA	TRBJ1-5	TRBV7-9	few	TGTGCCAGCAGCTCCGGGGACACCAGCAATCAGCCCCAGCATTTT	CASSSGDTSNQPQHF
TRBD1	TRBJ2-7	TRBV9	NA	TGTGCCAGCAGCTTCCGGGACAGCCCCTACGAGCAGTACTTC	CASSFRDSPYEQYF
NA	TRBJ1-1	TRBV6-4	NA	TGTGCCAGCAGTGCAGGGGCCACGGGGAGCACTGAAGCTTTCTTT	CASSAGATGSTEAFF
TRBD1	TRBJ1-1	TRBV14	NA	TGTGCCAGCAGCCATCCGGGACAGGGGGCTGAAGCTTTCTTT	CASSHPGQGAEAFF
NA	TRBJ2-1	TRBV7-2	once	TGTGCCAGCAGCTACCCTCAGGCGGGGTGGGGCAATGAGCAGTTCTTC	CASSYPQAGWGNEQFF
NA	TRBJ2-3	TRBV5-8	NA	TGTGCCAGCAGCTTGGCCATCTTGGCGGACACAGATACGCAGTATTTT	CASSLAILADTDTQYF
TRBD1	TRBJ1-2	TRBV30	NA	TGTGCCTGGAGTGTACAGGGGGCTTGGGGCTACACCTTC	CAWSVQGAWGYTF
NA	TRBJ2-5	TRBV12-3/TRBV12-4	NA	TGTGCCAGCAGTTTTCAGGGGCTAGAGACCCAGTACTTC	CASSFQGLETQYF
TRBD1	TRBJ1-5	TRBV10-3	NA	TGTGCCAGTGACGGACAGGGGGCAAGTCAGCCCCAGCATTTT	CASDGQGASQPQHF
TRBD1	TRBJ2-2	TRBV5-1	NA	TGCGCCAGCAGCTTAGCAGGGACAGGGAACACCGGGGAGCTGTTTTTT	CASSLAGTGNTGELFF
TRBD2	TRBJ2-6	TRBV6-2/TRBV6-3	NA	TGTGCCAGCATCCCGGGGGGGTCTGGGGCCAACGTCCTGACTTTC	CASIPGGSGANVLTF
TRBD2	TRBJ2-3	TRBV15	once	TGTGCCACCAGCAGGACTAGCTTGGCTACAGATACGCAGTATTTT	CATSRTSLATDTQYF
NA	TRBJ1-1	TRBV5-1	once	TGCGCCAGCACCCTGGCGGGGGTGAACACTGAAGCTTTCTTT	CASTLAGVNTEAFF
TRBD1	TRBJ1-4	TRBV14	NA	TGTGCCAGCAGCCAATACAGGGGCCTCAATGAAAAACTGTTTTTT	CASSQYRGLNEKLFF
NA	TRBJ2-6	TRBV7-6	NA	TGTGCCAGCAGCCCTCTAACCGGGTCCCCGAGCTCTGGGGCCAACGTCCTGACTTTC	CASSPLTGSPSSGANVLTF
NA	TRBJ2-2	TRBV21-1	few	TGTGCCAGCAGCAACGGGACAGGGACTAACACCGGGGAGCTGTTTTTT	CASSNGTGTNTGELFF
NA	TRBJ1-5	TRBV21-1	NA	TGTGCCAGCAGAGACAGGGAGTATCAGCCCCAGCATTTT	CASRDREYQPQHF
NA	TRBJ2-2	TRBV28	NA	TGTGCCAGCAGTCTTTTGGCCCCCGGGGAGCTGTTTTTT	CASSLLAPGELFF